Below, one T cell receptor beta chain is given with its context. The length of the CDR3 is 12 residues. The germline V gene has CDR1 SQVTM and CDR2 ANQGSEA. The source of the sample is a study of T cell changes during pregnancy in multiple sclerosis. Using immunoSEQ multiplex PCR, the repertoire was profiled, and TCRdb retains in-frame clones only, with some absent. The repertoire holds about 60,000 clones, with roughly 90% as singletons. This TCR came from a female donor with multiple sclerosis, enrolled in a pregnancy study. The specimen was peripheral blood, collected before pregnancy. The V gene is TRBV29-1, the J gene TRBJ2-5; D perhaps matches TRBD1 (6 bases). The last part of the DNA fits TRBJ2-7 better; the J call may be wrong. The CDR3 region has the DNA TGCAGCGTTGACAGGGGCCCCTACGAGCAGTACTTC. Translated: CSVDRGPYEQYF.